This T cell receptor (beta chain) came from a study of blood T cell repertoires in COVID-19. Overall study: Acute-phase and convalescent COVID-19 samples originated in the United States, Italy and Spain. T cells, B-cell-depleted T cells, or PBMCs provided the cDNA or gDNA that served as material.

V was cut by 4 bases and J by 5 bases, with 17 bases left in between. This CDR3 has 15 residues. CDR1 and CDR2 (germline): SGHNT, YYREEE (reference sequence). TCRdb's copy holds only in-frame clones and misses some; the assay was immunoSEQ multiplex PCR. Of roughly 45,000 clones listed, 86% were seen once; the top ten hold 2.6%. The sequence was collected from an elderly woman with COVID-19, enrolled during active disease. The chain carries TRBV5-4 and TRBJ2-3; tentative D call: TRBD2 (5 bases). Sequenced material: peripheral blood. CDR3 DNA sequence: TGTGCCAGCAGCCGTTCTCGGGTAAGCGGAGATACGCAGTATTTT. Translated, it gives CASSRSRVSGDTQYF.